Each of the 3 T cell receptor beta chains below was sequenced from the same sample in a study of cytomegalovirus exposure and HLA in healthy donors. This PCR relied on a set of 60 Vbeta primers and 13 Jbeta primers. Repertoires were generated with immunoSEQ multiplex PCR, while TCRdb's copy carries only in-frame clones and drops some. The sample has 100,000 to 150,000 clones, over 65% seen once. Sequenced input: PBMCs. The receptors here all came from a man younger than 30 in good health and CMV-seropositive.

The chain employs TRBV19 and TRBJ1-1; tentative D call: TRBD1 (5 bases). In germline, CDR1 is LNHDA, CDR2 SQIVND (reference sequence). The length of the CDR3 is 14 residues. V dropped 3 bases and J dropped 3 bases, with 11 bases sitting between them. This chain's CDR3 is CASSIGPRDTEAFF. In DNA, the CDR3 is TGTGCCAGTAGTATTGGTCCCAGGGACACTGAAGCTTTCTTT.

V and J are TRBV6-1 and TRBJ2-1, with D tentatively TRBD1 (5 bases). Germline V CDR1 and CDR2: MNHNS, SASEGT. The CDR3 runs 19 residues. The V end lost 2 bases, the J end lost 0 bases, and 20 bases lay between the germline ends. For the CDR3, the DNA is TGTGCCAGCAGTGAACGTCCGGCATGGACACCCAGCTCCTACAATGAGCAGTTCTTC. Amino acids: CASSERPAWTPSSYNEQFF.

This chain connects TRBV10-2 to TRBJ2-3, with 9 bases identical to TRBD1. CDR3 length equals 12 residues. Germline CDR1 WSHSY, CDR2 SAAADI. Trimming cost V 5 bases and J 15 bases; bases outside gene matches: 9. CDR3 sequence (DNA): TGCGCCAGCAGTACCTCCGGGACAGGGCTCTATTTT. This sequence encodes CASSTSGTGLYF.